The rows below give T cell receptor beta chains drawn from one sample of a study of T cells in Graves' hyperthyroidism and ophthalmopathy. TCRdb re-called the multiplex PCR reads through MiXCR, storing one row per CDR3 protein. Among hundreds of thousands of distinct CDR3 sequences, 35% were seen once, and the ten largest hold roughly 30%. Sequences were obtained from blood. The receptor set was obtained from a woman between 35 and 50 years old with Graves' hyperthyroidism. Both conserved end residues are part of each CDR3. The D gene is left open where the match is weak. Clone size is shown for a subset of rows, as once, few, many or a class of expanded clone.

>many|-|TRBJ2-7|TRBV7-9
CASSLGTKGSYEQYF
TGTGCCAGCAGCTTAGGGACAAAGGGCTCGTACGAGCAGTACTTC
>once|TRBD1|TRBJ2-5|TRBV6-5
CASRGTGVLETQYF
TGTGCCAGCAGGGGGACAGGGGTCTTAGAGACCCAGTACTTC
>-|-|TRBJ1-2|TRBV5-4
CASSQDGGIYGYTF
TGTGCCAGCAGCCAAGATGGGGGGATCTATGGCTACACCTTC
>many|-|TRBJ1-1|TRBV6-6
CASGLLGAFF
TGTGCCAGCGGTCTATTGGGAGCTTTCTTT
>few|-|TRBJ2-7|TRBV25-1
CASSATSSEQYF
TGTGCCAGCAGTGCGACTAGTTCCGAGCAGTACTTC
>-|-|TRBJ2-1|TRBV19
CASSIGAINEQFF
TGTGCCAGTAGTATCGGGGCTATCAATGAGCAGTTCTTC
>-|TRBD2|TRBJ2-1|TRBV7-3
CASSRLAGEGEQFF
TGTGCCAGCAGTCGACTAGCGGGGGAAGGTGAGCAGTTCTTC
>-|-|TRBJ1-2|TRBV2
CASSEGQAIYGYTF
TGTGCCAGCAGTGAAGGCCAGGCGATATATGGCTACACCTTC
>-|-|TRBJ1-1|TRBV6-5
CASSYRGAGNTEAFF
TGTGCCAGCAGTTACCGGGGGGCGGGAAACACTGAAGCTTTCTTT
>few|TRBD1|TRBJ1-1|TRBV5-8
CASSYPGQGKYTEAFF
TGTGCCAGCAGCTACCCCGGACAGGGTAAATACACTGAAGCTTTCTTT
>-|TRBD2|TRBJ2-2|TRBV9
CASGITSVTGELFF
TGTGCTAGTGGTATAACTAGCGTCACCGGGGAGCTGTTTTTT
>many|-|TRBJ1-1|TRBV2
CASSPTRESEAFF
TGTGCCAGCAGTCCCACAAGAGAGTCTGAAGCTTTCTTT
>-|TRBD1|TRBJ1-2|TRBV7-3
CASSGGTGSGYAF
TGTGCCAGCAGCGGAGGGACAGGGAGCGGCTACGCCTTC
>-|-|TRBJ2-7|TRBV20-1
CSAGTGTSVPYEQYF
TGCAGTGCTGGGACAGGGACTAGCGTTCCCTACGAGCAGTACTTC
>-|TRBD1|TRBJ1-5|TRBV7-2
CASSNGQDRPQHF
TGTGCCAGCAGCAACGGACAGGATCGGCCCCAGCATTTT
>few|TRBD1|TRBJ1-1|TRBV7-3
CASSQMDRGLFTEAFF
TGTGCCAGCAGCCAAATGGACAGGGGGCTGTTCACTGAAGCTTTCTTT
>-|TRBD1|TRBJ1-6|TRBV7-2
CASSYNFRQGEHSPLHF
TGTGCCAGCAGTTATAATTTTCGACAGGGCGAACATTCACCCCTCCACTTT
>few|-|TRBJ1-5|TRBV6-2/TRBV6-3
CASRRSNSNQPQHF
TGTGCCAGCAGACGAAGTAATAGCAATCAGCCCCAGCATTTT
>few|-|TRBJ2-2|TRBV19
CASSMYNANTGELFF
TGTGCCAGTAGTATGTATAACGCGAACACCGGGGAGCTGTTTTTT
>-|TRBD1|TRBJ2-7|TRBV10-3
CASSTGTVTSYEQYF
TGTGCCAGCAGTACCGGGACAGTAACCTCCTACGAGCAGTACTTC
>many|TRBD1|TRBJ1-5|TRBV15
CATLGQGAGEPQHF
TGTGCCACCCTCGGACAGGGGGCCGGGGAACCCCAGCATTTT
>many|-|TRBJ2-6|TRBV20-1
CSARSQGRLWGANVLTF
TGCAGTGCTAGAAGTCAGGGACGTCTCTGGGGTGCCAACGTCCTGACTTTC
>-|-|TRBJ2-7|TRBV30
CAWSTGQGDGQYF
TGTGCCTGGAGTACGGGGCAGGGAGACGGGCAGTACTTC
>-|TRBD1|TRBJ1-6|TRBV6-5
CASSYSRQGKTLHF
TGTGCCAGCAGTTACTCGAGACAGGGTAAAACCCTCCACTTT
>-|TRBD1|TRBJ1-5|TRBV15
CATSSAGTASNQPQHF
TGTGCCACCAGCAGCGCTGGGACAGCTAGCAATCAGCCCCAGCATTTT
>few|TRBD1|TRBJ1-1|TRBV12-3/TRBV12-4
CASTPVPGQGNTEAFF
TGTGCCAGCACCCCTGTTCCGGGACAGGGGAACACTGAAGCTTTCTTT
>-|-|TRBJ1-2|TRBV7-9
CASSQDPGAHGGYTF
TGTGCCAGCAGCCAAGATCCGGGGGCGCATGGTGGCTACACCTTC